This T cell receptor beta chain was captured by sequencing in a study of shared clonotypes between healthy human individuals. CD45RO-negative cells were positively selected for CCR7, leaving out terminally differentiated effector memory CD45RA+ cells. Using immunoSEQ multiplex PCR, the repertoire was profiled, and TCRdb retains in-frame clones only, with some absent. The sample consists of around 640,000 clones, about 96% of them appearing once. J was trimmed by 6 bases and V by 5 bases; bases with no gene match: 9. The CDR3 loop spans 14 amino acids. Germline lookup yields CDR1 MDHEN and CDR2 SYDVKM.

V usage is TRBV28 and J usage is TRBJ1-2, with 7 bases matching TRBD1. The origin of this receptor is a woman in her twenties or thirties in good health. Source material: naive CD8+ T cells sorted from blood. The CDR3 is CASSRPGTEDGYTF. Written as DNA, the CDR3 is TGTGCCAGCAGTCGACCCGGGACAGAGGATGGCTACACCTTC.